These 29 T cell receptor beta chains share one sample of origin, sequenced in a study of cytomegalovirus exposure and HLA in healthy donors. In the PCR, 60 Vbeta and 13 Jbeta primers were used. Measured with immunoSEQ multiplex PCR; TCRdb has only the in-frame clones, and not every one. The repertoire holds 85,000 to 120,000 clones, with around 71% as singletons. Sequencing was performed on PBMCs. These receptors all come from a boy aged 10-17 years in good health and CMV-seronegative.

The CDR3 protein is CASSQGTEQETQYF. The DNA for the CDR3 is TGTGCCAGCAGCCAAGGGACAGAACAAGAGACCCAGTACTTC. The chain uses TRBV4-2 and TRBJ2-5; TRBD1 is a possible D gene (6 bases). The CDR3 length is 14 residues. Trimming pared 1 base from V and 2 bases from J, leaving 8 bases between. Per the germline V gene, CDR1 is LGHNA and CDR2 is YNFKEQ.

The J gene is TRBJ1-3, the V gene TRBV7-9; D gene unclear. The germline V gene has CDR1 SEHNR and CDR2 FQNEAQ (reference sequence). The CDR3 sequence is 15 residues long. The V gene lost 2 bases and the J gene lost 2 bases, with 10 bases spanning the gap. DNA of the CDR3: TGTGCCAGCAGCTTACTGCGGGCACCTGGAAACACCATATATTTT. Protein: CASSLLRAPGNTIYF.

J is TRBJ1-5 and V is TRBV19; 7 positions match TRBD1. The CDR3 covers 16 residues. Unmatched junction bases numbered 7, after V lost 5 bases and J lost 0 bases. CDR1 is LNHDA, CDR2 SQIVND, per germline (reference sequence). The CDR3 region is CASSLRTGFSNQPQHF. DNA of the CDR3: TGTGCCAGTAGTCTCCGGACAGGTTTTAGCAATCAGCCCCAGCATTTT.

J is TRBJ2-7 and V is TRBV6-6; no reliable D call. The CDR3 spans 15 residues. Trimming took off 0 bases at V and 0 bases at J, with 9 bases between the two ends. Germline lookup yields CDR1 MNHNY and CDR2 SVGAGI (reference sequence). This CDR3 is CASSYSSASSYEQYF. CDR3 DNA sequence: TGTGCCAGCAGTTACTCGAGTGCGAGCTCCTACGAGCAGTACTTC.

This chain uses TRBV6-9 with TRBJ1-5; D ambiguous. V dropped 0 bases and J dropped 1 base, with 10 bases sitting between them. Germline loops: CDR1 MNHGY, CDR2 SVAAGI. The CDR3 runs to 16 residues. CDR3 residues: CASSYSARKSNQPQHF. The CDR3 coding sequence is TGTGCCAGCAGTTATTCGGCCAGGAAGAGCAATCAGCCCCAGCATTTT.

The chain couples TRBV29-1 to TRBJ1-5, with a tentative D call TRBD1 (5 bases). The V gene lost 4 bases and the J gene lost 6 bases, with 13 bases spanning the gap. CDR3 length: 13 residues. Germline V gene data show CDR1 as SQVTM and CDR2 as ANQGSEA. The CDR3 DNA follows: TGCAGCGTTGCCGCCGGGGGGAGTCAGCCCCAGCATTTT. Translated, it gives CSVAAGGSQPQHF. Full variable domain (outside the CDR3, taken from reference TRBV29-1 and TRBJ1-5): SAVISQKPSRDICQRGTSLTIQCQVDSQVTMMFWYRQQPGQSLTLIATANQGSEATYESGFVIDKFPISRPNLTFSTLTVSNMSPEDSSIYLCSVAAGGSQPQHFGDGTRLSIL.

V and J are TRBV2 and TRBJ1-5, with D possibly matching TRBD1 (5 bases). Trimming shortened V by 5 bases and J by 0 bases, and 8 bases separated the two germline ends. The CDR3 sequence is 14 residues long. Germline V CDR1 and CDR2: SNHLY, FYNNEI. The CDR3 DNA sequence: TGTGCCAGCAGTCAGGACATTAGCAATCAGCCCCAGCATTTT. As protein: CASSQDISNQPQHF.

The chain is built from TRBV6-5 and TRBJ1-2; tentative D call: TRBD1 (6 bases). The CDR3 is 14 residues long. Germline CDR1 is MNHEY and CDR2 is SVGAGI. Trimming took off 4 bases at V and 4 bases at J, with 13 bases between the two ends. The CDR3 protein is CASSSYREGYGYTF. Written as DNA, the CDR3 is TGTGCCAGCAGTTCCTACAGGGAGGGCTATGGCTACACCTTC.

This rearrangement joins TRBV11-2 to TRBJ2-3; 12 bases fit TRBD2. Trimming removed 3 bases from V and 5 bases from J; junction bases left unmatched: 0. The CDR3 totals 14 residues. Germline-derived CDR1 and CDR2 are SGHAT and FQNNGV. Written as DNA, the CDR3 is TGTGCCAGCAGCTTGACTAGCGGGAGAGATACGCAGTATTTT. It encodes CASSLTSGRDTQYF.

The chain links TRBV5-6 to TRBJ2-5, with 11 bases fitting TRBD2. J gave up 2 bases and V 6 bases, and 9 bases lay outside the gene matches. CDR1 SGHDT and CDR2 YYEEEE come from the germline V gene. CDR3 length equals 16 residues. CDR3 bases: TGTGCCAGCAACCCCCGGGGACTAGCGGAACAAGAGACCCAGTACTTC. Translated, it gives CASNPRGLAEQETQYF.

This chain links TRBV19 with TRBJ2-1; TRBD1 matches at 8 bases. This CDR3 contains 13 residues. The germline V gene has CDR1 LNHDA and CDR2 SQIVND (reference sequence). Trimming removed 5 bases from V and 7 bases from J; junction bases left unmatched: 4. The CDR3 coding sequence is TGTGCCAGTAGTCTGACAGGGGAGAATGAGCAGTTCTTC. Encoded protein: CASSLTGENEQFF.

The rearrangement joins TRBV6-1 to TRBJ1-3, with D maybe TRBD1 (6 bases). This CDR3 is 15 amino acids long. The ends were cut back, 1 base at V and 0 bases at J, with 7 bases in the middle. Germline V CDR1 and CDR2: MNHNS, SASEGT. CDR3 amino acids: CASSEEDSSGNTIYF. The CDR3 DNA sequence: TGTGCCAGCAGTGAAGAGGACAGCTCTGGAAACACCATATATTTT.

This chain links TRBV2 with TRBJ2-1, with D perhaps TRBD1 (5 bases). Germline V CDR1 and CDR2: SNHLY, FYNNEI. V shed 5 bases and J shed 14 bases, with 16 bases lying between them. The CDR3 has 12 residues. CDR3 in DNA: TGTGCCAGCAGTCCCGACAGTCCGGGCGAGTTCTTC. This sequence encodes CASSPDSPGEFF.

The chain combines TRBV5-6 with TRBJ1-5, with D possibly being TRBD1 (5 bases). With 4 bases removed from V and 4 bases from J, the gap between germline ends came to 12 bases. There are 14 residues in the CDR3. Germline lookup yields CDR1 SGHDT and CDR2 YYEEEE. Here the CDR3 reads CASSQGGRNQPQHF. Here the CDR3 DNA reads TGTGCCAGCAGCCAGGGTGGCCGTAATCAGCCCCAGCATTTT.

The genes are TRBV4-3 and TRBJ1-3, with 7 nucleotides matching TRBD1. V lost 4 bases, J lost 4 bases, and 7 bases stayed unmatched. This CDR3 is built from 15 residues. The germline V gene encodes CDR1 LGHNA and CDR2 YSLEER. The CDR3 reads CASSPSAGGGNTIYF. CDR3 in DNA: TGCGCCAGCAGCCCCTCGGCAGGGGGAGGAAACACCATATATTTT.

This clone was detected only a few times. The V gene is TRBV10-3, the J gene TRBJ1-2; D remains unclear. In germline, CDR1 is ENHRY, CDR2 SYGVKD. The ends were cut back, 0 bases at V and 3 bases at J, with 5 bases in the middle. CDR3 size: 13 residues. The CDR3 reads CAISESSHYGYTF. Here the CDR3 DNA reads TGTGCCATCAGTGAGTCTAGTCACTATGGCTACACCTTC.

The chain joins TRBV10-3 to TRBJ2-7, with D possibly matching TRBD1 (6 bases). Trimming took 5 bases from V and 3 from J, leaving 11 bases between them. The CDR3 spans 13 residues. Germline V gene lookup returns CDR1 ENHRY and CDR2 SYGVKD. CDR3 amino acids: CAISWTEGYEQYF. CDR3 DNA sequence: TGTGCCATCAGTTGGACAGAGGGCTACGAGCAGTACTTC.

This chain uses TRBV6-6 with TRBJ1-4; maybe TRBD1 (5 bases). V shed 0 bases and J shed 8 bases, with 7 bases lying between them. CDR1 is MNHNY and CDR2 is SVGAGI in the germline V gene (reference sequence). This CDR3 has 13 residues. Here the CDR3 DNA reads TGTGCCAGCAGTTACTCGGGGGGGGAAAAACTGTTTTTT. It specifies CASSYSGGEKLFF.

In regard to this clone: The conserved closing phenylalanine or tryptophan is absent in this CDR3, likely reflecting a read error. The rearrangement links TRBV29-1 to TRBJ1-4, with a possible D match to TRBD1 (5 bases). With 7 bases removed from V and 0 bases from J, the gap between germline ends came to 9 bases. This CDR3 comprises 13 residues. Germline-derived CDR1 and CDR2 are SQVTM and ANQGSEA. The CDR3 sequence: CSAGGATNEKLFV. In DNA form, the CDR3 reads TGCAGCGCGGGGGGTGCAACTAATGAAAAACTGTTTGTT.

V is TRBV9 and J is TRBJ1-1; D gene unclear. V was shortened by 2 bases and J by 1 base, with 12 bases between the two germline ends. The CDR3 has 15 amino acids. Germline CDR1 reads SGDLS; CDR2 reads YYNGEE. The CDR3 reads CASSVVRGWNTEAFF. In DNA, the CDR3 is TGTGCCAGCAGCGTCGTAAGAGGCTGGAACACTGAAGCTTTCTTT. Filled out from reference TRBV9 and TRBJ1-1, the complete variable domain reads DSGVTQTPKHLITATGQRVTLRCSPRSGDLSVYWYQQSLDQGLQFLIQYYNGEERAKGNILERFSAQQFPDLHSELNLSSLELGDSALYFCASSVVRGWNTEAFFGQGTRLTVV.

This chain joins TRBV4-2 and TRBJ2-5; D perhaps matches TRBD2 (5 bases). This CDR3 contains 14 residues. CDR1 is LGHNA and CDR2 is YNFKEQ in the germline V gene. Trimming left V 0 bases short and J 4 bases short, with 9 bases between. The CDR3 protein is CASSQDLARETQYF. CDR3 nucleotides: TGTGCCAGCAGCCAAGATCTAGCACGAGAGACCCAGTACTTC.

The chain combines TRBV9 with TRBJ1-1; 8 nucleotides line up with TRBD1. The CDR3 contains 16 residues. Germline V CDR1 and CDR2: SGDLS, YYNGEE. Trimming at V came to 0 bases and at J to 4 bases, leaving 8 bases not matched to a gene. This CDR3 is CASSVEPGGLGTEAFF. The CDR3 DNA reads as TGTGCCAGCAGCGTAGAGCCAGGGGGCCTGGGCACTGAAGCTTTCTTT.

In this sample, this clone turned up a few times. The J gene is TRBJ1-6, the V gene TRBV2; 9 positions match TRBD1. The CDR3 is 14 amino acids. V lost 7 bases and J lost 7; bases outside the gene matches: 5. CDR1 is SNHLY and CDR2 is FYNNEI in the germline V gene. The CDR3 nucleotides are TGTGCCAGCAATCCCGGACAGGGGAATTCACCCCTCCACTTT. Encoded protein: CASNPGQGNSPLHF.

The chain carries TRBV2 and TRBJ2-1; TRBD1 matches at 9 bases. With V trimmed by 2 bases and J by 1 base, 15 bases remained unmatched. Germline CDR1 is SNHLY and CDR2 is FYNNEI. This CDR3 region has 20 residues. CDR3 in DNA: TGTGCCAGCAGTGAATACCGGGACAGGGATAGGATGAGGTCCTACAATGAGCAGTTCTTC. Translated, it gives CASSEYRDRDRMRSYNEQFF. Using reference TRBV2 and TRBJ2-1 for the parts outside the CDR3, the full variable domain is EPEVTQTPSHQVTQMGQEVILRCVPISNHLYFYWYRQILGQKVEFLVSFYNNEISEKSEIFDDQFSVERPDGSNFTLKIRSTKLEDSAMYFCASSEYRDRDRMRSYNEQFFGPGTRLTVL.

The rearrangement links TRBV19 to TRBJ1-5, with TRBD1 as a possible D gene (6 bases). This CDR3 region has 16 residues. Germline V gives CDR1 LNHDA, CDR2 SQIVND (reference sequence). Trimming shortened V by 7 bases and J by 6 bases, and 22 bases separated the two germline ends. In DNA, the CDR3 is TGTGCCAGTAACACCCAGGGGTTTAGAGGGATTCAGCCCCAGCATTTT. Amino acid sequence: CASNTQGFRGIQPQHF.

The chain employs TRBV7-9 and TRBJ1-5, with D perhaps TRBD1 (6 bases). This CDR3 has 16 amino acids. The germline V gene encodes CDR1 SEHNR and CDR2 FQNEAQ (reference sequence). With 5 bases removed from V and 3 bases from J, the gap between germline ends came to 17 bases. The chain's CDR3 is CASSQTGTGINQPQHF. In nucleotides, the CDR3 is TGTGCCAGCAGCCAAACAGGGACGGGGATCAATCAGCCCCAGCATTTT.

In this sample, this clone turned up a few times. The CDR3 loop is CASSWEVGTADFGQYF. CDR3 sequence (DNA): TGTGCCAGCAGCTGGGAAGTTGGGACAGCGGATTTTGGGCAGTACTTC. This rearrangement joins TRBV5-4 to TRBJ2-7, with 7 bases fitting TRBD1. This CDR3 comprises 16 residues. After removal of 3 bases from V and 9 bases from J, the junction contained 18 bases not matched to a gene. Germline values: CDR1 SGHNT, CDR2 YYREEE (reference sequence). Variable domain in full (rest from reference TRBV5-4 and TRBJ2-7): ETGVTQSPTHLIKTRGQQVTLRCSSQSGHNTVSWYQQALGQGPQFIFQYYREEENGRGNFPPRFSGLQFPNYSSELNVNALELDDSALYLCASSWEVGTADFGQYFGPGTRLTVT.

The chain has TRBV19 and TRBJ2-5; 7 bases fit TRBD1. V dropped 5 bases and J dropped 5; count of bases not matched to a gene: 14. The CDR3 length is 16 residues. Germline V gives CDR1 LNHDA, CDR2 SQIVND (reference sequence). CDR3 DNA: TGTGCCAGTAGTTTACAGGGGTACCGGACTCGGGAGACCCAGTACTTC. This encodes CASSLQGYRTRETQYF.

This sequence joins TRBV11-2 and TRBJ1-2; D is perhaps TRBD1 (6 bases). Trimming removed 5 bases from V and 0 bases from J, with 13 bases in between. CDR3 size: 15 residues. CDR1 and CDR2 (germline): SGHAT, FQNNGV. The CDR3 DNA is TGTGCCAGCAGCCCGGGGGGCGAGACTAACTATGGCTACACCTTC. Encoded protein: CASSPGGETNYGYTF. The complete variable domain, with remaining parts taken from reference TRBV11-2 and TRBJ1-2, reads EAGVAQSPRYKIIEKRQSVAFWCNPISGHATLYWYQQILGQGPKLLIQFQNNGVVDDSQLPKDRFSAERLKGVDSTLKIQPAKLEDSAVYLCASSPGGETNYGYTFGSGTRLTVV.